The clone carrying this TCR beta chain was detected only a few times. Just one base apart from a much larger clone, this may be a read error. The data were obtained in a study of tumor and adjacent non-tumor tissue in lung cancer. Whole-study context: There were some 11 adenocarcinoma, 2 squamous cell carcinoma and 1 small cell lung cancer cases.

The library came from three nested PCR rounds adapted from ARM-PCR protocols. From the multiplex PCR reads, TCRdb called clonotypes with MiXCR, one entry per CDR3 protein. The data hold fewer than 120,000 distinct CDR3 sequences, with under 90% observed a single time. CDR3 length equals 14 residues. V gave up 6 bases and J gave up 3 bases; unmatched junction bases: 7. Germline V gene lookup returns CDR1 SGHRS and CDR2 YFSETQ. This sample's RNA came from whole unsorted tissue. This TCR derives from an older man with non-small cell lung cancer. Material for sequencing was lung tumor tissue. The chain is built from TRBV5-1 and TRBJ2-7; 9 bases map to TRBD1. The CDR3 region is CASNVDRGIYEQYF. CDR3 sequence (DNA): TGCGCCAGCAACGTCGACAGGGGGATCTACGAGCAGTACTTC.